The present TCR beta chain was sequenced within a study of T cell responses to AZD1222 COVID-19 vaccine. The germline V gene has CDR1 SGHTA and CDR2 FQGNSA. The CDR3 extends over 15 amino acids. The J segment lost 0 bases and the V segment lost 1 base, leaving 2 bases of the junction unmatched. Measured with immunoSEQ multiplex PCR; TCRdb has only the in-frame clones, and not every one. The sample carries 130,000 or so clones, 80% to 90% recorded once. Concerning this clone: Other DNA sequences in this specimen translate into the identical CDR3.

The receptor comes from an adult in good health. Sequences were derived from peripheral blood, sampled on day 0 of AZD1222 vaccination. The chain couples TRBV7-2 to TRBJ1-2; TRBD1 aligns across 7 bases. CDR3 sequence (DNA): TGTGCCAGCAGCTTAGAAACAGGGGCTAACTATGGCTACACCTTC. Translating gives CASSLETGANYGYTF.